Below are 14 T cell receptor beta chains sequenced from a single sample in a study of T cell clonality in common variable immunodeficiency. Sequenced by immunoSEQ multiplex PCR; TCRdb stores in-frame clones only, minus some. The sample has 16,000 or so clones, none seen only once. No cognate antigen is known for these TCRs. Notes on the study in general: Reportedly, TCR beta sequences from common variable immunodeficiency showed fewer deletions and N-nucleotide insertions.

The sequenced sample consisted of peripheral blood mononuclear cells. Every receptor here comes from a human donor with common variable immunodeficiency.

This clone was seen ten or more times. The read ends 3 residues before the CDR3 terminus; that terminus is restored from the germline J gene. The chain joins TRBV20-1 to TRBJ1-3; perhaps TRBD1 as D (6 bases). CDR3 size: 16 residues. V gave up 2 bases and J gave up 2 bases, with 16 bases separating them. Per germline, CDR1 DFQATT and CDR2 SNEGSKA (reference sequence). The DNA read from the CDR3 is TGCAGTGCTAGAAAAGGGGGGGGAAGAGCTGGAAACACC. This encodes CSARKGGGRAGNT. The CDR3 in full is CSARKGGGRAGNTIYF.

This clone was observed a few times. The CDR3 goes on 3 residues after the read ends, and that part is filled in from the germline J gene. The chain is built from TRBV6-2 or TRBV6-3 and TRBJ2-3; 7 bases are shared with TRBD2. Germline V lookup: CDR1 MNHEY, CDR2 SVGEGT. Germline trimming cut 4 bases from V and 0 bases from J; bases unmatched to any gene: 7. The CDR3 length is 16 residues. The sequenced CDR3 bases are TGTGCCAGCAGTTCTCACCTCGGGGGGAGCACAGATACG. It is translated as CASSSHLGGSTDT. The CDR3 reads in full as CASSSHLGGSTDTQYF.

This clone showed up just a few times. Read coverage stops 3 residues before the CDR3 terminus; the germline J gene supplies the remainder. The chain carries TRBV7-8 and TRBJ1-6; D possibly corresponds to TRBD1 (5 bases). The CDR3 consists of 16 residues. The V gene lost 1 base and the J gene lost 5 bases, with 12 bases spanning the gap. The germline gives CDR1 SGHVS, CDR2 FQNEAQ. The DNA read from the CDR3 is TGTGCCAGCAGCTTAGATGGAGGGGCAAATAATTCACCC. Its protein product is CASSLDGGANNSP. The whole CDR3 reads CASSLDGGANNSPLHF.

The CDR3 reads CASKPGQTNEKLFF. Incomplete CDR3 DNA: TGTGCCAGCAAACCGGGACAAACCAATGAAAAA. The chain joins TRBV2 to TRBJ1-4; D perhaps matches TRBD1 (6 bases). The missing CDR3 end, 3 residues past where the read stops, is filled in from the germline J gene. V was trimmed by 7 bases and J by 5 bases, leaving 14 bases between them. The germline V gene encodes CDR1 SNHLY and CDR2 FYNNEI. CDR3 length: 14 residues.

As concerns this clone: A junction boundary mismatches the germline segment, possibly from a read error. The read halts 3 residues ahead of the CDR3 end, with the missing end drawn from the germline J gene. The rearrangement links TRBV7-7 to TRBJ2-5; 8 bases are shared with TRBD2. This CDR3 contains 14 residues. The germline CDR1 and CDR2 sequences are SSHAT and FNYEAQ (reference sequence). The CDR3 protein is CASSSGRLAETQYF. CDR3 DNA, as far as it was read: TGTGCTAGCAGCTCAGGAAGACTAGCGGAGACC.

Only a few counts were recorded for this clone. The DNA ends 3 residues before the CDR3 does, and the rest of the CDR3 is filled in from the germline J gene. This sequence joins TRBV18 and TRBJ2-7, with 8 bases that match TRBD1. The length of the CDR3 is 16 residues. Germline CDR1 KGHSH, CDR2 LQKENI. Trimming removed 3 bases from V and 0 bases from J; junction bases left unmatched: 7. CDR3 bases read: TGTGCCAGCTCACCGATAGGACAGGGCATCTCCTACGAG. This encodes CASSPIGQGISYE. The entire CDR3 is CASSPIGQGISYEQYF. Based on the CDR3 plus reference TRBV18 and TRBJ2-7, the full variable domain is NAGVMQNPRHLVRRRGQEARLRCSPMKGHSHVYWYRQLPEEGLKFMVYLQKENIIDESGMPKERFSAEFPKEGPSILRIQQVVRGDSAAYFCASSPIGQGISYEQYFGPGTRLTVT.

This clone appeared a few times. The read finishes 3 residues shy of the CDR3 end, and the germline J gene is used to complete it. The chain is built from TRBV5-6 and TRBJ2-7; tentatively, D is TRBD2 (5 bases). This CDR3 has 14 amino acids. Germline V gives CDR1 SGHDT, CDR2 YYEEEE. V was cut by 4 bases and J by 0 bases, with 11 bases left in between. Incomplete CDR3 DNA: TGTGCCAGCAGCGGCGGGCCGCACTCCTACGAG. This sequence encodes CASSGGPHSYE. The full-length CDR3 reads as CASSGGPHSYEQYF.

As concerns this clone: The CDR3 goes on 3 residues after the read ends, and that part is filled in from the germline J gene. V usage is TRBV19 and J usage is TRBJ1-6, with a tentative D call TRBD1 (5 bases). Per germline, CDR1 LNHDA and CDR2 SQIVND (reference sequence). CDR3 length: 12 amino acids. Trimming took 7 bases from V and 11 from J, leaving 12 bases between them. Here the CDR3 reads CASKGAGTPLHF. CDR3 bases read: TGTGCCAGTAAAGGGGCAGGCACACCC.

This clone was recorded many times. The CDR3 end is not reached by the read, which stops 3 residues before it; the germline J gene fills it in. The chain combines TRBV5-1 with TRBJ2-7; no reliable D call. Trimming stripped 1 base from V and 2 bases from J, with 10 bases between. The CDR3 spans 14 residues. The V gene's germline CDR1 is SGHRS and CDR2 YFSETQ. The CDR3 sequence is CASSLSQGTYEQYF. The CDR3 DNA, read in part, is TGCGCCAGCAGCTTGTCACAAGGCACCTACGAG.

Note on this clone: The read is 3 residues too short to cover the CDR3 end, so that end is filled in from the germline J gene. V usage is TRBV7-2 and J usage is TRBJ2-1; 9 bases match TRBD2. The V segment lost 7 bases and the J segment 3 bases; nucleotides outside the gene matches: 4. Germline lookup yields CDR1 SGHTA and CDR2 FQGNSA. CDR3 size: 14 residues. The CDR3 loop reads CASNAAGGYNEQFF. The CDR3 bases that were read are TGTGCCAGCAATGCAGCGGGGGGCTACAATGAG.

As concerns this clone: The CDR3 is cut off 3 residues early in the read; its end comes from the germline J gene. The chain recombines TRBV2 with TRBJ2-3; 16 nucleotides line up with TRBD2. Germline trimming cut 5 bases from V and 1 base from J; bases unmatched to any gene: 9. Germline V CDR1 and CDR2: SNHLY, FYNNEI. This CDR3 region has 19 residues. The sequenced CDR3 bases are TGTGCCAGCAGTACAAGGGGACTAGCGGGGGGGCTTGGCACAGATACG. Translated, it gives CASSTRGLAGGLGTDT. The CDR3 in its entirety is CASSTRGLAGGLGTDTQYF.

Many counts were recorded for this clone. Sequencing ends 3 residues short of the CDR3 end; the germline J gene provides the rest. V gene TRBV6-2 or TRBV6-3 combines with J gene TRBJ2-7, with 8 bases aligning to TRBD1. V lost 7 bases and J lost 2; bases outside the gene matches: 10. CDR3 size: 15 residues. The germline V gene encodes CDR1 MNHEY and CDR2 SVGEGT. Here the CDR3 reads CASNSRGQVTYEQYF. Partial CDR3 DNA: TGTGCCAGCAATTCGAGGGGACAGGTAACCTACGAG.

This clone was seen a handful of times. The read ends 3 residues before the CDR3 terminus; that terminus is restored from the germline J gene. The chain combines TRBV7-2 with TRBJ1-2; 7 bases align to TRBD1. V was clipped by 3 bases and J by 4 bases; unmatched bases: 2. The CDR3 covers 13 residues. CDR1 and CDR2 from the germline V gene are SGHTA and FQGNSA. The covered CDR3 bases are TGTGCCAGCAGCTTGACAGGGTTCTATGGC. It codes for CASSLTGFYG. The entire CDR3 is CASSLTGFYGYTF.

This clone came up many times. The read stops 3 residues short of the end of the CDR3; the missing end is completed from the germline J gene. The chain recombines TRBV4-2 with TRBJ2-3, with D possibly being TRBD2 (5 bases). The CDR3 contains 15 residues. Looked up from germline, CDR1 is LGHNA and CDR2 is YNFKEQ. The germline V and J ends were trimmed by 1 base and 4 bases, with 12 bases remaining between them. The DNA read from the CDR3 is TGTGCCAGCAGCCAAGCTGCGGGTGGAGCAGATACG. Amino acid sequence: CASSQAAGGADT. The whole CDR3 region reads CASSQAAGGADTQYF.